This T cell receptor beta chain emerged from a study of cytomegalovirus exposure and HLA in healthy donors. Findings and limits, study-wide: A later look showed TCR association rates differing by HLA locus, highest for DRB1 and lowest for HLA-C. Per a later analysis, 15,000 to 20,000 TCR beta sequences showed association with HLA alleles at 0.05 false discovery rate. The later analysis indicated that the majority of CMV-associated TCR beta chains appeared HLA-restricted.

Germline loops: CDR1 LNHNV, CDR2 YYDKDF (reference sequence). The CDR3 runs to 15 residues. The V and J ends lost 3 bases and 3 bases, in that order; junction bases with no gene match: 5. This clone has only one observation. Its target is not known. With 60 Vbeta and 13 Jbeta primers, the PCR was carried out. Original processing methods: The authors later counted roughly 79 million unique TCR beta chains, some 9.9 million of them shared. Clones were read by immunoSEQ multiplex PCR, and TCRdb kept only the in-frame ones, dropping some. That table gives V, J and clone size, and the DNA gave D and trimming. Among about 82,000 clones, under 80% were seen once, and the ten largest hold less than 7%.

This chain uses TRBV15 with TRBJ1-1, with 9 bases aligning to TRBD1. Source material: PBMCs. The TCR was taken from a male donor in good health and CMV-seropositive. For the CDR3, the DNA is TGTGCCACCAGCAGCAGAACAGGGGGCTACACTGAAGCTTTCTTT. Its protein product is CATSSRTGGYTEAFF.